This TCR beta chain was found in a study of blood T cell repertoires in COVID-19. The CDR3 is 16 residues long. The V and J ends lost 6 bases and 0 bases respectively, with 15 bases between them. Per germline, CDR1 MNHEY and CDR2 SMNVEV (reference sequence). Authors' methods: Reference gene primer amplification yielded estimated nucleated cell counts. TCRdb's table, derived via immunoSEQ multiplex PCR, lists solely in-frame clones and lacks some. That table gives V, J and clone size, and the DNA gave D and trimming. The data show roughly 86,000 clones, about 85% seen once. This TCR came from a woman aged 70-85 years with acute or convalescent COVID-19. The rearrangement links TRBV27 to TRBJ1-5, with a tentative D call TRBD1 (5 bases). The source material was peripheral blood. In DNA, the CDR3 is TGTGCCAGCAGACCTGACAGCCTTAGTAGCAATCAGCCCCAGCATTTT. Amino acids: CASRPDSLSSNQPQHF.